This record covers a single T cell receptor beta chain. Its target is not known. This sample was taken from a study of cytomegalovirus exposure and HLA in healthy donors. Study outcomes and limitations: In vitro assays verified that three CMV-associated chains recognized CMV antigens specifically. HLA-A and HLA-B allele assignments for most subjects were reportedly predicted accurately using TCR beta sequences. In a later analysis, 15,000 to 20,000 TCR beta sequences were associated with HLA alleles at 0.05 false discovery rate.

Researchers ran the PCR with 60 Vbeta and 13 Jbeta primers. Using immunoSEQ multiplex PCR, the repertoire was profiled, and TCRdb retains in-frame clones only, with some absent. The sample lists roughly 67,000 clones; about 80% were seen once. In germline, CDR1 is SGHAT, CDR2 FQNNGV. V was cut by 0 bases and J by 0 bases, with 18 bases left in between. The CDR3 contains 19 residues. These donors counted as nominally healthy when sampled, but unrecorded immune exposures were likely. Material for sequencing was PBMCs. The source is a man aged 55 to 69 in good health and CMV-seropositive. The chain carries TRBV11-2 and TRBJ2-4; possible D gene TRBD2, 6 bases. This CDR3 reads CASSLDREGLTLAKNIQYF. CDR3 bases: TGTGCCAGCAGCTTAGATCGAGAGGGACTCACGCTAGCCAAAAACATTCAGTACTTC.